This note documents a single T cell receptor beta chain sequence. The sample comes from a study of CXCR3-negative and CXCR3-positive naive CD8 T cells. Via 5' RACE with UMI labels, TRB cDNA libraries were prepared. Following a re-call of the 5' RACE reads, TCRdb has one entry per CDR3 protein and lacks DNA. The ten top clones account for 10%, within a sample of some 28,000 distinct CDR3 sequences. The CDR3 is 15 amino acids. Germline CDR1 SGHTA, CDR2 FQGNSA. The sample was memory CD8+ T cells from blood. The V and J genes are TRBV7-2 and TRBJ2-3. This TCR derives from a human donor in good health. Some clones in this sample may be carry-over from other donors' samples. This CDR3 reads CASSLKVRFTDTQYF.